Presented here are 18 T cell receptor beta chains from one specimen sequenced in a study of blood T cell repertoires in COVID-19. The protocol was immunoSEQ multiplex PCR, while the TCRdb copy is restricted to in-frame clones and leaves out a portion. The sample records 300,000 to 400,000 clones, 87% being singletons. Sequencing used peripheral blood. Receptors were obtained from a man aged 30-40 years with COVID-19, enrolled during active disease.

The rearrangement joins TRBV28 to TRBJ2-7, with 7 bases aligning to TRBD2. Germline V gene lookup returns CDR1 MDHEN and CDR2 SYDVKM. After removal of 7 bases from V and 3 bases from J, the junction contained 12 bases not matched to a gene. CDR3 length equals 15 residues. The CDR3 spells CASTPPGGGNYEQYF. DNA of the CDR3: TGTGCCAGCACCCCCCCCGGCGGGGGAAACTACGAGCAGTACTTC.

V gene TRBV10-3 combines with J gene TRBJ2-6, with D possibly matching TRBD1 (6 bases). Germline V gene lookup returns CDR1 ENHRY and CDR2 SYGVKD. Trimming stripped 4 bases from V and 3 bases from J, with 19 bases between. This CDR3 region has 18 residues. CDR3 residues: CAISASTGSARGANVLTF. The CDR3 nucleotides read TGTGCCATCAGTGCCTCTACAGGGAGTGCGCGTGGGGCCAACGTCCTGACTTTC.

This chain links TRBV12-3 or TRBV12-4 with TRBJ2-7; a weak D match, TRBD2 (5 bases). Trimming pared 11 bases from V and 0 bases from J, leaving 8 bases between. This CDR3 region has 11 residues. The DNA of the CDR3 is TGTGCCTGCGGGTCCTCCTACGAGCAGTACTTC. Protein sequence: CACGSSYEQYF.

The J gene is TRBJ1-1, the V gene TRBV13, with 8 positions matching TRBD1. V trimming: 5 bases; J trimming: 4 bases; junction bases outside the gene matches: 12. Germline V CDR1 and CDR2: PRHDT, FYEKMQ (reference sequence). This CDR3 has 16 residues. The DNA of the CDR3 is TGTGCCAGCAGCCCCCGCATCCAGGGGGCAGCCACTGAAGCTTTCTTT. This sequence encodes CASSPRIQGAATEAFF.

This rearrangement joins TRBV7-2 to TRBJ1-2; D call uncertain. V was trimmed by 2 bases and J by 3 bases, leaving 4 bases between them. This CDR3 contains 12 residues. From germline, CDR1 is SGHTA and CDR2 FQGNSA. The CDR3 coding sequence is TGTGCCAGCAGCTTAACATACTATGGCTACACCTTC. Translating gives CASSLTYYGYTF.

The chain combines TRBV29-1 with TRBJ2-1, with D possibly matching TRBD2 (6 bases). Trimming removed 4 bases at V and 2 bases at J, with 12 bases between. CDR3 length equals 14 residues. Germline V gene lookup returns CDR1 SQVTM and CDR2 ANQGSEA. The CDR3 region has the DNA TGCAGCGTTGTTTCTCCGGGAGCCTACAATGAGCAGTTCTTC. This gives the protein CSVVSPGAYNEQFF.

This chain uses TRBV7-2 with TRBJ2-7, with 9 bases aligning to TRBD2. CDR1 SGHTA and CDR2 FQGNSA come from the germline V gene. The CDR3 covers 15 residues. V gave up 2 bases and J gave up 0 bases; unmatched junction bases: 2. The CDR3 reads CASSLSGGPSYEQYF. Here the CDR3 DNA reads TGTGCCAGCAGCTTAAGCGGGGGGCCCTCCTACGAGCAGTACTTC. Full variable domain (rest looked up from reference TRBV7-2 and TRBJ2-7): GAGVSQSPSNKVTEKGKDVELRCDPISGHTALYWYRQSLGQGLEFLIYFQGNSAPDKSGLPSDRFSAERTGGSVSTLTIQRTQQEDSAVYLCASSLSGGPSYEQYFGPGTRLTVT.

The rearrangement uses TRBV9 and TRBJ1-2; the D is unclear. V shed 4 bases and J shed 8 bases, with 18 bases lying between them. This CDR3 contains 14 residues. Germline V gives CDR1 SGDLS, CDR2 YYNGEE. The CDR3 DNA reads TGTGCCAGCAGCACACACGTAGGAGGGCGCGGCTACACCTTC. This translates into CASSTHVGGRGYTF.

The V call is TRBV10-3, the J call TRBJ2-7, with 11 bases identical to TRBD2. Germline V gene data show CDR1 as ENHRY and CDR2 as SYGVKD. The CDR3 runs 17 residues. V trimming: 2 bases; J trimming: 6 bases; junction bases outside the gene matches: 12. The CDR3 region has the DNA TGTGCCATCAGTGAGAGACTAGCGGGGAGTCCGTTGGGCGAGCAGTACTTC. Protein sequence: CAISERLAGSPLGEQYF.

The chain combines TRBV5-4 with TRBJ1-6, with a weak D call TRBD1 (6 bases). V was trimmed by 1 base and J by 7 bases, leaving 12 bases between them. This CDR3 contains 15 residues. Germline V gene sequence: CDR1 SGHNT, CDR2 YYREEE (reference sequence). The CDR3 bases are TGTGCCAGCAGCTTGTGGGGGGGGCAGAATTCACCCCTCCACTTT. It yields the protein CASSLWGGQNSPLHF.

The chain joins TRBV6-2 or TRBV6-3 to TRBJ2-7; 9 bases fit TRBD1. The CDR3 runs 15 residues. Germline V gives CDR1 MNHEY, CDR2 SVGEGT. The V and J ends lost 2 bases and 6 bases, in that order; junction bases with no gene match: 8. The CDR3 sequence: CASSYLRTGDGEQYF. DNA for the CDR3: TGTGCCAGCAGTTACCTACGGACAGGGGATGGCGAGCAGTACTTC.

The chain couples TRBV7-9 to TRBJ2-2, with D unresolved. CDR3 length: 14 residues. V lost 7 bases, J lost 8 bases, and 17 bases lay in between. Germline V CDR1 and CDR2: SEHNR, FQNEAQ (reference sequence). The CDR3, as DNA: TGTGCCAGCAACCCCGGGTCTCCTAGGGGGGAGCTGTTTTTT. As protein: CASNPGSPRGELFF.

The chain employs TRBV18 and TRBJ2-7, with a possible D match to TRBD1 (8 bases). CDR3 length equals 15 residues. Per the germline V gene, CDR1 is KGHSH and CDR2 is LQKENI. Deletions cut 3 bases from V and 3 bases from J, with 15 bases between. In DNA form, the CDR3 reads TGTGCCAGCTCACCCCCGACAGGGGACTACTACGAGCAGTACTTC. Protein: CASSPPTGDYYEQYF.

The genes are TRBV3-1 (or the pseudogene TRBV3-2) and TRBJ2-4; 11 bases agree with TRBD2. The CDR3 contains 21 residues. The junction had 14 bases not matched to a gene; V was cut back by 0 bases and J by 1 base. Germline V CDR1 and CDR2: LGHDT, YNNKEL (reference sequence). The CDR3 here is CASSQDLVRLAGKGAKNIQYF. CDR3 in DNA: TGTGCCAGCAGCCAAGATCTTGTTCGACTAGCGGGGAAGGGGGCCAAAAACATTCAGTACTTC.

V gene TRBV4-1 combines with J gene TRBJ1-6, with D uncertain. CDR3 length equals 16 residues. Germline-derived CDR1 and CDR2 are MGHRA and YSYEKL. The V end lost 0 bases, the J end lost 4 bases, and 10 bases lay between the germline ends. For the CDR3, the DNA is TGCGCCAGCAGCCAAGAACATGGGCCTTATAATTCACCCCTCCACTTT. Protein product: CASSQEHGPYNSPLHF.

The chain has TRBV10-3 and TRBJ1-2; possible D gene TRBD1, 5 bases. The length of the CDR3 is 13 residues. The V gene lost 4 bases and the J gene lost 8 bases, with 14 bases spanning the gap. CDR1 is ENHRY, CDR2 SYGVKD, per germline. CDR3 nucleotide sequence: TGTGCCATCAGTGTCTCAGGGTTTGAGGGCTACACCTTC. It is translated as CAISVSGFEGYTF.

The CDR3 spells CASSFWGRSGTDTQYF. In nucleotides, the CDR3 is TGTGCCAGCAGCTTCTGGGGGCGGAGTGGCACAGATACGCAGTATTTT. The rearrangement uses TRBV11-2 and TRBJ2-3; D may be TRBD1 (6 bases). The germline CDR1 and CDR2 sequences are SGHAT and FQNNGV. The germline V and J ends were trimmed by 3 bases and 1 base, with 14 bases remaining between them. The length of the CDR3 is 16 residues.

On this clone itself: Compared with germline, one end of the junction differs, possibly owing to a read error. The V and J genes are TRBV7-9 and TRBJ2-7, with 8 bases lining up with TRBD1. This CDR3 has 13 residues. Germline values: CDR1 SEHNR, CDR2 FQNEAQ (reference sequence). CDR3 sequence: CASSLALGQDCTF. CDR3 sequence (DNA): TGTGCCAGCAGCTTAGCGCTGGGACAGGACTGCACCTTC.